This TCR beta chain was documented in a study of low-dose radiotherapy and immunotherapy resistance in tumors (dated by TCRdb to about 2022). With respect to the entire study: In Cohort 1, each fraction delivered 0.5 Gy every 2 weeks, and the prescribed total PTV dose was 6.5 Gy. Starting on cycle 1 day 1, patients took 300 mg of aspirin by mouth once a day for four cycles. Cyclophosphamide 200 mg/m2 was administered intravenously every two weeks, one day before each radiation and immunotherapy administration. The trial did not randomize participants into treatment groups. Nivolumab and ipilimumab were both given intravenously, with nivolumab at a 240 mg flat dose every two weeks and ipilimumab at 1 mg/kg every six weeks. Patients in Cohort 2 were given 1 Gy per fraction every two weeks, for a total of 13 Gy across 26 weeks. Eight patients were included in the translational analysis, namely three from the first dose cohort plus the first five from the second dose cohort.

Based on the germline V gene, the CDR1 and CDR2 sequences are ENHRY and SYGVKD. From its cysteine to its phenylalanine, the CDR3 spans 17 amino acids. Only CDR3 DNA is held: 51 bases, read in frame from base 1. Between the V and J ends, shortened by 3 bases and 7 bases respectively, the junction contains 25 bases. Interpreted using the paper, the time point label stands for: before trial treatment. Donors were enrolled in RACIN, a single-arm phase I dose-escalation trial in which nivolumab, ipilimumab, aspirin, low-dose cyclophosphamide and low-dose radiotherapy were combined. Eligible patients had advanced, TIL-negative solid tumors. The table lists this clonotype with many counts. Its specific antigen is unknown. No much larger clone is present one base from it, and per-base qualities are unavailable. First-strand cDNA was synthesized with Superscript III and a set of TRAV- and TRBV-specific primers, covering both TCRalpha and TCRbeta chains. TCRs were amplified with Phusion for around 19 PCR cycles, with a constant-region primer paired with the adapter attached to the V primers. Isolated mRNA was amplified with the MessageAmp II aRNA Amplification Kit, using a roughly 17-hour in vitro transcription at 37°C. The Dynabeads mRNA DIRECT Purification Kit was used to isolate the mRNA for TCR sequencing. A second approximately 24-cycle Phusion PCR added indexed Illumina adapters, and products were purified with AMPure XP beads. An Illumina MiniSeq instrument was used to deep-sequence the TCRalpha and TCRbeta libraries. In the source study's methods: Using custom Perl scripts, TCR sequences that encoded the same protein were pooled, out-of-frame sequences were dropped, and the abundance of each clonotype was calculated. The analysis excluded TCR sequences that were supported by just one read. The metrics used to describe the repertoires included Shannon entropy, Gini index, clonality, richness, and the frequency of TCRs shared between repertoires. TCRdb passed the public sequencing reads through fastp at Q25 and MiXCR, retaining productive beta sequences. Duplicate CDR3 protein sequences are folded into a single record with the most common DNA and genes. TCRdb's processing, not the authors', yielded these V and J calls. In all, the sample holds some 88,000 distinct CDR3 sequences, and 8% to 10% of those were seen once. Of the sample, around 0.97% is held by the ten largest clones.

The specimen was PBMCs, collected before treatment. Recombination connected TRBV10-3 to TRBJ2-7, and TRBD2 may be the D gene, going by 5 matching bases. This receptor was obtained from a male donor with prostate cancer. The CDR3 protein is CAISDHASGKSSWEQYF. The DNA is TGTGCCATCAGTGACCACGCGAGCGGAAAATCCTCTTGGGAGCAGTACTTC.